This T cell receptor beta chain comes out of a study of blood T cells in healthy people across ages. Total RNA amounts of at least 6 micrograms were extracted per sample. Findings and limits, study-wide: With age, beta diversity per million T cells declined roughly linearly, significantly by about 40. Naive T cell percentage by flow cytometry tracked strongly with beta diversity. It was the long-lived donors that had more naive CD4+ cells and higher diversity than aged donors.

The V end was cut by 0 bases, the J end by 4 bases, with 13 bases between. The germline gives CDR1 MNHEY, CDR2 SVGAGI. CDR3 size: 15 residues. Sample-barcoded 5' priming and a J-beta primer mix drove a second PCR of 7 to 11 cycles. TCRdb fed the 5' RACE reads into MiXCR, producing one record per CDR3 protein. This sample has over 600,000 distinct CDR3 sequences, with 35% to 50% found just once. There are a few counts of this clonotype. Its antigen is unidentified. Sample: blood. The receptor's source is an elderly man in good health. The chain is built from TRBV6-5 and TRBJ2-7, with D perhaps TRBD1 (5 bases). The DNA for the CDR3 is TGTGCCAGCAGTTACTCTTCAGGGTTAAGATACGAGCAGTACTTC. It is translated as CASSYSSGLRYEQYF.